Shown below are 9 T cell receptor beta chains from a single sample sequenced in a study of human T cells and chemical hapten exposure. The sample's time point: pre-sensitization, week 0. Treatment denoted: therapeutic diphenylcyclopropenone sensitization with weekly scalp DPC. TCRdb recomputed calls from the RACE reads with MiXCR, one row per CDR3 protein. This table has about 290,000 distinct CDR3 sequences, around 7% appearing once. Sequenced material: whole blood, taken in connection with sensitization to the hapten diphenylcyclopropenone (DPC). The source is a man in his late teens or twenties with alopecia areata. Some clones in this sample may be carry-over from other donors' samples.

This clonotype was counted at least ten times. The chain joins TRBV7-9 to TRBJ1-1, with D unclear. CDR3 size: 14 residues. CDR1 SEHNR and CDR2 FQNEAQ come from the germline V gene (reference sequence). V was cut by 3 bases and J by 1 base, with 9 bases left in between. The CDR3 sequence is CASSLIDGNTEAFF. The CDR3 coding sequence is TGTGCCAGCAGCTTGATAGACGGGAACACTGAAGCTTTCTTT.

The genes are TRBV7-2 and TRBJ2-5; 10 bases are shared with TRBD1. V lost 5 bases, J lost 3 bases, and 6 bases stayed unmatched. Germline assignment: CDR1 SGHTA and CDR2 FQGNSA. The CDR3 has 15 amino acids. The CDR3 loop is CASSPRDRGEETQYF. DNA of the CDR3: TGTGCCAGCAGCCCCCGGGACAGGGGAGAAGAGACCCAGTACTTC.

This clonotype has only a few counts. The chain employs TRBV7-9 and TRBJ2-3; TRBD1 matches 9 bases. From germline, CDR1 is SEHNR and CDR2 FQNEAQ (reference sequence). The CDR3 has 16 amino acids. The trim removed 3 bases at V and 4 bases at J, leaving 8 bases unmatched. The CDR3 DNA follows: TGTGCCAGCAGCTTGACTAACAGGGGGCGAGCAGATACGCAGTATTTT. It yields the protein CASSLTNRGRADTQYF.

This clonotype showed up many times. The V call is TRBV7-8, the J call TRBJ1-5; 7 nucleotides line up with TRBD1. The V gene end was trimmed by 5 bases and the J gene end by 6 bases; junction bases not matched to a gene: 7. CDR1 is SGHVS and CDR2 is FQNEAQ in the germline V gene. The CDR3 runs 14 residues. CDR3 amino acids: CASSDRVRSQPQHF. In DNA, the CDR3 is TGTGCCAGCAGCGACAGGGTGAGGAGTCAGCCCCAGCATTTT.

This clonotype turned up a few times. The J gene is TRBJ1-3, the V gene TRBV20-1; D not resolved. V was pared by 0 bases and J by 1 base, with 4 bases between. CDR1 DFQATT and CDR2 SNEGSKA come from the germline V gene (reference sequence). The CDR3 has 13 residues. The CDR3 sequence is CSAREWSGNTIYF. Here the CDR3 DNA reads TGCAGTGCTAGAGAGTGGTCTGGAAACACCATATATTTT.

Turning to this clonotype: A much larger clone sits a single nucleotide away, making a read error possible. The chain is built from TRBV7-8 and TRBJ1-5, with D possibly TRBD1 on 5 matching bases. The CDR3 extends over 13 amino acids. Trimming took 1 base from V and 7 from J, leaving 8 bases between them. CDR1 and CDR2 (germline): SGHVS, FQNEAQ. CDR3 nucleotides: TGTGCCAGCAGCTTAGAGGGGTGGCAGCCCCAGCATTTT. It is translated as CASSLEGWQPQHF.

This clonotype was counted between two and nine times. The rearrangement uses TRBV20-1 and TRBJ2-6; D remains unclear. Germline CDR1 reads DFQATT; CDR2 reads SNEGSKA (reference sequence). The CDR3 contains 13 residues. V was trimmed by 3 bases and J by 0 bases, leaving 3 bases between them. The CDR3 reads CSASPSGANVLTF. The CDR3 nucleotides read TGCAGTGCTAGCCCCTCTGGGGCCAACGTCCTGACTTTC.

This clonotype was detected many times. The gene calls are TRBV20-1 and TRBJ1-2; maybe TRBD1 (5 bases). The CDR3 is 13 amino acids. The germline V gene has CDR1 DFQATT and CDR2 SNEGSKA (reference sequence). V was pared by 3 bases and J by 2 bases, with 10 bases between. CDR3 residues: CSARGGTNYGYTF. The CDR3 nucleotides read TGCAGTGCTAGGGGGGGGACGAACTATGGCTACACCTTC.

The chain is built from TRBV12-3 or TRBV12-4 and TRBJ2-4, with TRBD2 matching over 7 bases. V lost 5 bases and J lost 1; bases outside the gene matches: 11. The CDR3 is 17 amino acids. The CDR3 bases are TGTGCCAGCAGTCCCCCCGGACTAGGACTTGCCAAAAACATTCAGTACTTC. As protein: CASSPPGLGLAKNIQYF.